The clone carrying this TCR beta chain was picked up many times. Its specificity is not known. The sample is drawn from a study of blood T cells in healthy people across ages. Notes on the study in general: Donors of long life had a larger count of naive CD4+ cells and greater diversity than aged donors.

The V gene's germline CDR1 is SGHRS and CDR2 YFSETQ. The CDR3 length is 13 residues. V lost 5 bases to trimming and J lost 5 bases; unmatched junction nucleotides: 6. The use of a sample-barcoded 5' primer and a J-beta primer mix characterized a second PCR of about 7 to 12 cycles. TCRdb itself ran the 5' RACE reads through MiXCR, one entry per CDR3 protein. The table has hundreds of thousands of distinct CDR3 sequences, approximately 30% seen once; the top ten hold around 14%. The sample comprised blood. The sequence was collected from a woman aged 80 or over in good health. The J gene is TRBJ2-5, the V gene TRBV5-1, with 7 bases fitting TRBD2. The CDR3 coding sequence is TGCGCCAGCAGGGCTAGCGGAGGGGAGACCCAGTACTTC. Translating gives CASRASGGETQYF.